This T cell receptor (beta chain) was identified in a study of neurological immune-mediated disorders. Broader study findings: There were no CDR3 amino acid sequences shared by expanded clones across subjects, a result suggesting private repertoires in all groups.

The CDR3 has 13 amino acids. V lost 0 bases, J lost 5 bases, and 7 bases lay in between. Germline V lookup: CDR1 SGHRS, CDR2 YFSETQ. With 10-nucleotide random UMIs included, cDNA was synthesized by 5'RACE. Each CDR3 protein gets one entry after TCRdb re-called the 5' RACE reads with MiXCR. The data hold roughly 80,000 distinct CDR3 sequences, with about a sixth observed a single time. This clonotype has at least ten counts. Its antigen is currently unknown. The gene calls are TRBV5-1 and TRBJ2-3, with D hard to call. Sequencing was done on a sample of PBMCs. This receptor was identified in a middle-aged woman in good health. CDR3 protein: CASSLVQGDTQYF. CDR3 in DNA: TGCGCCAGCAGCTTGGTCCAAGGAGATACGCAGTATTTT.